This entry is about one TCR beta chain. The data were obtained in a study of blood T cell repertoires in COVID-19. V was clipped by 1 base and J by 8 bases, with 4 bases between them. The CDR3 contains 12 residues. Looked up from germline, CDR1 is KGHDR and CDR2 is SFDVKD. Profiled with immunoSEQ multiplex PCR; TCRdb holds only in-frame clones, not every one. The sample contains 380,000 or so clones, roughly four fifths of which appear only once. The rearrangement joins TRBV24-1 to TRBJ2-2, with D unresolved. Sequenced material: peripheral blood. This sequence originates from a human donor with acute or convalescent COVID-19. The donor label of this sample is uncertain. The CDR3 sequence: CATSDFRGELFF. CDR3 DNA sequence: TGTGCCACCAGTGATTTCCGTGGGGAGCTGTTTTTT.